This record looks at one T cell receptor beta chain sequence and its context. With 1 base clipped from V and 5 bases from J, the junction kept 4 bases outside the gene matches. The CDR3 contains 14 residues. Germline V CDR1 and CDR2: SGHAT, FQNNGV. This sample was taken from a study of blood T cell repertoires in COVID-19. Study-wide background: Whether acute or convalescent, the COVID-19 samples came from the United States, Italy and Spain.

Generated by immunoSEQ multiplex PCR, the TCRdb table keeps only in-frame clones and is missing some. The table lists more than 85,000 clones, roughly 80% of them singletons. J is TRBJ2-7 and V is TRBV11-2; 8 bases match TRBD1. This TCR derives from a woman between 45 and 65 years old with acute or convalescent COVID-19. Sequenced material: peripheral blood. The CDR3 is CASSLGQGMDEQYF. The CDR3 DNA reads TGTGCCAGCAGCTTAGGACAGGGGATGGACGAGCAGTACTTC. Together with reference TRBV11-2 and TRBJ2-7, the CDR3 gives the full variable domain: EAGVAQSPRYKIIEKRQSVAFWCNPISGHATLYWYQQILGQGPKLLIQFQNNGVVDDSQLPKDRFSAERLKGVDSTLKIQPAKLEDSAVYLCASSLGQGMDEQYFGPGTRLTVT.